The table lists the clone carrying this T cell receptor beta chain with a few counts. Its antigen is still unknown. The data are from a study of radiotherapy plus CTLA-4 blockade in lung cancer. Patients had chemo-refractory metastatic non-small-cell lung cancer and received focal radiation plus CTLA-4 blockade that used ipilimumab. The data were produced by immunoSEQ multiplex PCR, yet TCRdb's version contains in-frame clones alone and is incomplete. The sample comprises about 45,000 clones, approximately 79% of which are singletons, and around 7.7% rests with the top ten. V dropped 6 bases and J dropped 3 bases, with 14 bases sitting between them. CDR1 is PRHDT, CDR2 FYEKMQ, per germline (reference sequence). The CDR3 loop spans 14 amino acids. General study results and limits: Subsequent to radiotherapy plus ipilimumab, tumor-derived TCR clones underwent expansion in blood.

This clonotype was obtained from a human donor with non-small cell lung cancer who had stable disease on radiotherapy plus ipilimumab. The chain uses TRBV13 and TRBJ1-1; possibly TRBD1 for D (5 bases). Sequencing used peripheral blood, obtained from a patient treated with radiotherapy plus ipilimumab. The CDR3 sequence is CASRLLTAYTEAFF. CDR3 coding DNA: TGTGCCAGCAGACTTCTGACAGCCTACACTGAAGCTTTCTTT.